Each of the 3 T cell receptor beta chains below was sequenced from the same sample in a study of cytomegalovirus exposure and HLA in healthy donors. The PCR ran on 60 Vbeta and 13 Jbeta primers. Data came from immunoSEQ multiplex PCR; TCRdb stores just in-frame clones and leaves some out. The data contain about 170,000 clones, 76% of them singletons. The sample was PBMCs. The receptor source for this set is a female donor in good health and CMV-seronegative.

A single count supports this clone. This chain links TRBV6-5 with TRBJ2-5; TRBD2 agrees at 12 bases. The DNA end favors TRBJ2-7, so the J call may be wrong. CDR1 and CDR2 from the germline V gene are MNHEY and SVGAGI. This CDR3 has 15 residues. CDR3 protein: CASSAPSGGAYEQYF. The DNA for the CDR3 is TGTGCCAGCAGTGCACCTAGCGGGGGGGCCTACGAGCAGTACTTC.

This chain uses TRBV4-3 with TRBJ2-5; 13 bases map to TRBD2. The ends lost 0 bases at V and 2 bases at J; junction bases unmatched: 9. The CDR3 covers 19 residues. Germline V gives CDR1 LGHNA, CDR2 YSLEER. The CDR3: CASSQDLVLAGGKQETQYF. The CDR3 DNA reads TGCGCCAGCAGCCAAGATTTGGTACTAGCGGGAGGGAAACAAGAGACCCAGTACTTC.

The rearrangement links TRBV5-1 to TRBJ1-1; the D gene is possibly TRBD1 (5 bases). From germline, CDR1 is SGHRS and CDR2 YFSETQ. Trimming left V 4 bases short and J 5 bases short, with 15 bases between. This CDR3 is 14 amino acids long. The CDR3 region has the DNA TGCGCCAGCAGCCGGGGGACGTTTGGAACTGAAGCTTTCTTT. It yields the protein CASSRGTFGTEAFF.